This T cell receptor (beta chain) stems from a study of CD8 T cells in ankylosing spondylitis. Study-wide points: Seemingly characteristic of ankylosing spondylitis blood was a TCR beta motif consisting of about 8 highly homologous variants.

One entry per CDR3 protein, called by TCRdb with MiXCR from the 5' RACE reads. The table has over 130,000 distinct CDR3 sequences, under 45% seen once; the top ten hold over 12%. This clonotype was seen a few times. Antigen specificity is unknown. The germline gives CDR1 LGHNA, CDR2 YSLEER. With 0 bases removed from V and 0 bases from J, the gap between germline ends came to 17 bases. This CDR3 spans 19 amino acids. This TCR came from a male donor with ankylosing spondylitis. The chain is built from TRBV4-3 and TRBJ2-2; D unresolved. Sequencing was done on a sample of synovial fluid, either unsorted or a sorted T cell fraction (not recorded which). The CDR3 bases are TGCGCCAGCAGCCAAGACGAACTGCCCAGGACCACGAACACCGGGGAGCTGTTTTTT. Amino acids: CASSQDELPRTTNTGELFF.